This T cell receptor beta chain was identified in a study of blood T cell repertoires in COVID-19. Study-level background: From the United States, Italy and Spain came samples of acute and convalescent COVID-19. T cells, B-cell-depleted T cells, or PBMCs provided the cDNA or gDNA that served as material.

In the authors' methods: Reference gene primer amplification yielded estimated nucleated cell counts. The assay was immunoSEQ multiplex PCR, and TCRdb's table has in-frame clones only and misses some. V and J calls and clone size are as listed in that table; D and trimming were resolved from the DNA. The sample gives about 260,000 clones, about 88% of which show up once; less than 4% is in the top ten. Germline V gives CDR1 SEHNR, CDR2 FQNEAQ (reference sequence). The V gene lost 7 bases and the J gene lost 8 bases, with 14 bases spanning the gap. The CDR3 totals 12 residues. The V gene is TRBV7-9, the J gene TRBJ1-2, with D possibly matching TRBD1 (6 bases). This TCR derives from a man aged 18 to 35 with active or convalescent COVID-19. Sequencing was done on a sample of peripheral blood. The CDR3 is CASTSQGLGYTF. CDR3 nucleotides: TGTGCCAGCACCTCTCAGGGGCTCGGCTACACCTTC.